This T cell receptor (beta chain) was recovered during a study of cytomegalovirus exposure and HLA in healthy donors. Study results and caveats: Most of the TCR beta V segments (in an earlier analysis) were productive either about 90% or about 30% of the time.

The PCR used 60 Vbeta and 13 Jbeta primers. This table comes from immunoSEQ multiplex PCR, and its TCRdb copy is limited to in-frame clones, with some not included. The sample lists about 120,000 clones; around three quarters were seen once. This clone was seen only a few times. Its antigen remains unidentified. The CDR3 is 13 amino acids. V lost 5 bases and J lost 4; bases outside the gene matches: 1. Germline CDR1 reads SGHTA; CDR2 reads FQGNSA. The sequencing input was PBMCs. The source is a man aged 40-50 years in good health and CMV-seropositive. V and J are TRBV7-2 and TRBJ2-1, with 8 bases lining up with TRBD2. The CDR3 here is CASSRGGYNEQFF. Written as DNA, the CDR3 is TGTGCCAGCAGCCGGGGGGGGTACAATGAGCAGTTCTTC. Together with reference TRBV7-2 and TRBJ2-1, the CDR3 gives the full variable domain: GAGVSQSPSNKVTEKGKDVELRCDPISGHTALYWYRQSLGQGLEFLIYFQGNSAPDKSGLPSDRFSAERTGGSVSTLTIQRTQQEDSAVYLCASSRGGYNEQFFGPGTRLTVL.